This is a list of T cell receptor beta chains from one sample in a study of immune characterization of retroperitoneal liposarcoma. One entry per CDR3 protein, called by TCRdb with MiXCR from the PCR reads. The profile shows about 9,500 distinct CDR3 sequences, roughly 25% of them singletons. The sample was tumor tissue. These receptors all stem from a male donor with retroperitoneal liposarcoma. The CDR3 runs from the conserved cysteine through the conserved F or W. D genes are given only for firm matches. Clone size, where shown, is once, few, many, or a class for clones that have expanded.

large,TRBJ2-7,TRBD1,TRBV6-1,CASPDRSGGKAYNEQYF,TGTGCCAGCCCCGATCGTTCAGGGGGTAAGGCCTACAATGAGCAGTACTTC
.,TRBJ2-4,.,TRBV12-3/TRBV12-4,CASSLNSPGPTMTQYF,TGTGCCAGCAGTTTAAATAGTCCGGGACCAACAATGACGCAGTATTTC
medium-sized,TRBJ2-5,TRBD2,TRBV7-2,CASSLRTSGMGETQYF,TGTGCCAGCAGCTTACGAACTAGCGGGATGGGTGAGACCCAGTACTTC
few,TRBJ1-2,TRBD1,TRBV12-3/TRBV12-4,CASTNAGAGGSNGYTF,TGTGCCAGCACCAACGCGGGGGCAGGGGGTAGCAATGGCTACACCTTC
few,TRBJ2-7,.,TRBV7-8,CASSLLARAYEQYF,TGTGCCAGCAGCTTACTAGCGCGCGCCTACGAGCAGTACTTC
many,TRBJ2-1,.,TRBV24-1,CATSDPRREQFF,TGTGCCACCAGTGATCCCCGACGGGAGCAGTTCTTC
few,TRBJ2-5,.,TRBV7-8,CASSLSRRVTVLVSETQYF,TGTGCCAGCAGCTTAAGTCGCAGGGTGACCGTTTTGGTTAGTGAGACCCAGTACTTC
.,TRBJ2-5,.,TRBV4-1,CASSQDRKTQYF,TGCGCCAGCAGCCAAGATAGGAAGACCCAGTACTTC
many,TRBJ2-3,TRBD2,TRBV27,CASSSGLAGVTDTQYF,TGTGCCAGCAGTTCCGGACTAGCGGGAGTAACAGATACGCAGTATTTT
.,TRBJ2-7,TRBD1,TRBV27,CASSLGQGGAYPYEQYF,TGTGCCAGCAGTTTGGGACAGGGGGGCGCTTACCCCTACGAGCAGTACTTC
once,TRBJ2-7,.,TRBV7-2,CASSLGARQHSPPLHF,TGTGCCAGCAGCTTAGGGGCCAGGCAGCATAGTCCACCCCTCCACTTC